This record looks at one T cell receptor beta chain sequence and its context. No antigen is known for it. The sample originates from a study of cytomegalovirus exposure and HLA in healthy donors. Whole-study results and caveats: Diagnosis of cytomegalovirus status made by the classifier reportedly showed high specificity and sensitivity. CMV serostatus stood as the only immune exposure information on hand.

Trimming took 4 bases from V and 3 from J; bases not matched to a gene: 11. Germline CDR1 MGHRA, CDR2 YSYEKL. This CDR3 contains 17 residues. PCR employed 60 Vbeta and 13 Jbeta primers. Method: immunoSEQ multiplex PCR; TCRdb's copy keeps in-frame clones and lacks some. In the table there are tens of thousands of clones, roughly 53% of which are singletons. The chain uses TRBV4-1 and TRBJ2-4, with 8 positions matching TRBD1. Sequenced material: PBMCs. This TCR was sampled from a human donor in good health. The CDR3 DNA reads TGCGCCAGCAGCCGTGGTGCCGGACAGGGTGGCAAAAACATTCAGTACTTC. It specifies CASSRGAGQGGKNIQYF.